The rows below give T cell receptor beta chains drawn from one sample of a study of blood T cell repertoires in COVID-19. The assay was immunoSEQ multiplex PCR, and TCRdb's table has in-frame clones only and misses some. The repertoire has around 230,000 clones, roughly 91% of them found once; the top ten carry roughly 4%. What was sequenced was PBMCs or T cells enriched from blood (not recorded which). The receptors here all came from a woman under 40 with acute COVID-19. Each CDR3 is given with its conserved first and last residue. Fields, in order: D gene, J gene, V gene, clone size, CDR3 DNA, CDR3 protein. The D gene is left open where the match is weak. Part of the rows lack a size; the others show once, few, many or a class for expanded clones.

>TRBD2|TRBJ2-5|TRBV12-3/TRBV12-4|NA
TGTGCCAGCACCCGGGGGGGGGAGACCCAGTACTTC
CASTRGGETQYF
>TRBD1|TRBJ2-5|TRBV7-9|NA
TGTGCCAGCAGCCTTCCAGGACAGGGCCGCAAAGAGACCCAGTACTTC
CASSLPGQGRKETQYF
>NA|TRBJ1-2|TRBV9|NA
TGTGCCAGCAGCTCCCGCGCGGCGCCCTATGGCTACACCTTC
CASSSRAAPYGYTF
>NA|TRBJ1-1|TRBV11-3|NA
TGTGCCAGCAGCCATCGGGGGGGCAGTGAAGCTTTCTTT
CASSHRGGSEAFF
>NA|TRBJ1-2|TRBV15|NA
TGTGCCACCAGCACCGAACGCAGTGGCTACACCTTC
CATSTERSGYTF
>TRBD2|TRBJ2-2|TRBV7-7|NA
TGTGCCAGCAGCCCCGGACAAGCGGGGGGCCGAAGGGTCGGGGAGCTGTTTTTT
CASSPGQAGGRRVGELFF
>NA|TRBJ2-1|TRBV29-1|NA
TGCAGCGCAGACATCAGCTCCTACAATGAGCAGTTCTTC
CSADISSYNEQFF
>TRBD1|TRBJ2-2|TRBV5-1|NA
TGCGCCAGCAGCCCATGGACAGGGAACACCGGGGAGCTGTTTTTT
CASSPWTGNTGELFF
>NA|TRBJ1-2|TRBV9|NA
TGTGCCAGCAGCGAAAAGACAGGTCCCTATGGCTACACCTTC
CASSEKTGPYGYTF
>NA|TRBJ1-2|TRBV6-6|NA
TGTGCCAGCACCCCCACGGGGTCCGGGGGGGGCTACACCTTC
CASTPTGSGGGYTF
>TRBD1|TRBJ2-1|TRBV14|NA
TGTGCCAGCAGCCAAGAAATCCAGGGGGCTAATGAGCAGTTCTTC
CASSQEIQGANEQFF
>NA|TRBJ1-1|TRBV10-3|few
TGTGCCATCAACTCGGGAGGTCTGGGGAACACTGAAGCTTTCTTT
CAINSGGLGNTEAFF
>NA|TRBJ2-2|TRBV5-1|few
TGCGCCAGCAGCTTGCAACAGGTCAACACCGGGGAGCTGTTTTTT
CASSLQQVNTGELFF
>NA|TRBJ2-3|TRBV18|NA
TGTGCCAGCTCACCGGGAGCTACAGATACGCAGTATTTT
CASSPGATDTQYF
>NA|TRBJ1-3|TRBV11-2|NA
TGTGCCAGCAGCTTAAACGGGGTCGGAAACACCATATATTTT
CASSLNGVGNTIYF
>NA|TRBJ1-2|TRBV7-2|NA
TGTGCCAGCAGCTTAGATATGTGGGGGGAAATTGGGTATGGCTACACCTTC
CASSLDMWGEIGYGYTF
>NA|TRBJ1-1|TRBV10-3|NA
TGTGCCATCAGTGAGGAGCGGACTGAAGCTTTCTTT
CAISEERTEAFF
>NA|TRBJ2-2|TRBV5-1|NA
TGCGCCAGCACCGGGACACTGAACACCGGGGAGCTGTTTTTT
CASTGTLNTGELFF
>NA|TRBJ2-3|TRBV2|once
TGTGCCAGCAATATAGAGCTCTTCACAGATACGCAGTATTTT
CASNIELFTDTQYF
>NA|TRBJ1-2|TRBV5-1|NA
TGCGCCAGCAGCTTGACTGACTATGGCTACACCTTC
CASSLTDYGYTF
>NA|TRBJ1-2|TRBV7-9|NA
TGTGCCAGCAGCTTAGATCAGGGGTATGGCTACACCTTC
CASSLDQGYGYTF
>TRBD1|TRBJ2-7|TRBV27|NA
TGTGCCAGCAGCGGGATCCGGGACAGGGGCTACGAGCAGTACTTC
CASSGIRDRGYEQYF
>TRBD1|TRBJ1-4|TRBV27|NA
TGTGCCAGCAGTTTCAGACAGGGGGCTGCAACTAATGAAAAACTGTTTTTT
CASSFRQGAATNEKLFF
>NA|TRBJ2-7|TRBV27|NA
TGTGCCAGCAGTTTAGGGGGGGCAACCTACGAGCAGTACTTC
CASSLGGATYEQYF
>NA|TRBJ1-2|TRBV5-4|NA
TGTGCCAGCAGCTTGGCCCCCCTTAGAGGCTACACCTTC
CASSLAPLRGYTF
>TRBD1|TRBJ2-5|TRBV30|once
TGTGCCTGGAGTCCCATGACAGGGCAAGAGACCCAGTACTTC
CAWSPMTGQETQYF
>NA|TRBJ1-5|TRBV3-1/TRBV3-2|NA
TGTGCCAGCAGCCGATATCGGTCCACAGGGAATGGGAGCAATCAGCCCCAGCATTTT
CASSRYRSTGNGSNQPQHF
>TRBD2|TRBJ2-2|TRBV27|NA
TGTGCCAGCAGTCCCCATAGCGGGACTAACACCGGGGAGCTGTTTTTT
CASSPHSGTNTGELFF
>NA|TRBJ1-1|TRBV11-2|NA
TGTGCCAGCAGCTTAGCTGGGCTACGGGGGACTGAAGCTTTCTTT
CASSLAGLRGTEAFF
>NA|TRBJ1-2|TRBV28|NA
TGTGCCAGCAGTTTGCGACAGCGAGGCTACACCTTC
CASSLRQRGYTF
>NA|TRBJ1-5|TRBV5-1|NA
TGCGCCAGCAGCCCTCAGGGGAATCAGCCCCAGCATTTT
CASSPQGNQPQHF
>TRBD1|TRBJ2-5|TRBV10-2|NA
TGCGCCAGCACCCCGGGACAGGGGAAAGAGACCCAGTACTTC
CASTPGQGKETQYF
>NA|TRBJ2-1|TRBV2|many
TGTGCCAGCAGTCCCCCTCCGTCCTACAATGAGCAGTTCTTC
CASSPPPSYNEQFF
>TRBD2|TRBJ2-1|TRBV30|NA
TGTGCCTGGAGTATGGGGGGGGGACCCTACAATGAGCAGTTCTTC
CAWSMGGGPYNEQFF
>NA|TRBJ1-4|TRBV4-3|NA
TGCGCCAGCAGCTTGACATTGGGGGCGACTAATGAAAAACTGTTTTTT
CASSLTLGATNEKLFF
>NA|TRBJ2-2|TRBV6-5|NA
TGTGCCAGCGACAGGACCTACTCGAACACCGGGGAGCTGTTTTTT
CASDRTYSNTGELFF
>TRBD1|TRBJ2-7|TRBV3-1/TRBV3-2|NA
TGTGCCAGCAGCCAGACAGGGTCTTTAGGTGAGCAGTACTTC
CASSQTGSLGEQYF
>TRBD1|TRBJ1-4|TRBV30|NA
TGTGCCTGGAGTGTTGGTCAGGGGGTCGAAAAACTGTTTTTT
CAWSVGQGVEKLFF
>TRBD1|TRBJ1-4|TRBV19|NA
TGTGCCAGTAGTATAAAACAGGGGTCGGGTGAAAAACTGTTTTTT
CASSIKQGSGEKLFF
>NA|TRBJ1-1|TRBV5-5|NA
TGTGCCAGCAGCTTATCCATCAGGGGCTGGTACACTGAAGCTTTCTTT
CASSLSIRGWYTEAFF
>TRBD1|TRBJ1-4|TRBV5-1|many
TGCGCCAGCAGCGCCGGGACAGGGGTTATGGGTGAAAAACTGTTTTTT
CASSAGTGVMGEKLFF
>NA|TRBJ1-1|TRBV4-1|NA
TGCGCCAGCAGCCAAGAAAGGCCTGGGGCCCGTGTTATTAGTGAAGCTTTCTTT
CASSQERPGARVISEAFF
>TRBD1|TRBJ1-2|TRBV3-1/TRBV3-2|NA
TGTGCCAGCAGCCAACCGGGACAGGGGCTCTATGGCTACACCTTC
CASSQPGQGLYGYTF
>NA|TRBJ1-2|TRBV29-1|NA
TGCAGCGAAACCCCTGGGGGCGACGGCCACTATGGCTACACCTTC
CSETPGGDGHYGYTF
>NA|TRBJ1-5|TRBV27|NA
TGTGCCAGCAGTGGACAGATACACAATCAGCCCCAGCATTTT
CASSGQIHNQPQHF